Below are 21 T cell receptor beta chains sequenced from a single sample in a study of T-cell memory formation after mild COVID-19. One entry per CDR3 protein results from TCRdb running MiXCR on the 5' RACE reads. There are 300,000 to 400,000 distinct CDR3 sequences in the sample; less than 20% occur only once, and around 22% lies in the top ten. The specimen was PBMCs or a T cell subset sorted from them (not recorded which). These receptors were taken from a young man who had mild COVID-19 (a few samples of this study predate the infection). Cell type and time point are not known.

This clonotype qualifies as medium-sized. The V and J genes are TRBV5-1 and TRBJ2-7, with 8 nucleotides matching TRBD1. CDR1 and CDR2 (germline): SGHRS, YFSETQ. The CDR3 is 14 amino acids. CDR3 loop: CASSLTSGTGTLFV. The CDR3 DNA follows: TGCGCCAGCAGCTTGACCTCCGGGACAGGCACATTGTTCGTC.

V usage is TRBV7-2 and J usage is TRBJ2-2; D is ambiguous. CDR1 and CDR2 (germline): SGHTA, FQGNSA. V lost 0 bases, J lost 3 bases, and 8 bases lay in between. This CDR3 is built from 15 residues. The CDR3 DNA is TGTGCCAGCAGCTTAGCTGGGTATGACACCGGGGAGCTGTTTTTT. The encoded protein is CASSLAGYDTGELFF.

This clonotype was picked up a small number of times. The genes are TRBV2 and TRBJ2-5; 7 nucleotides align to TRBD2. The CDR3 is made up of 13 amino acids. J was trimmed by 5 bases and V by 4 bases; bases with no gene match: 4. Germline CDR1 SNHLY, CDR2 FYNNEI. The CDR3 loop reads CASSGEGYETQYF. For the CDR3, the DNA is TGTGCCAGCAGTGGGGAGGGTTACGAGACCCAGTACTTC.

This clonotype showed up just a few times. DNA of the CDR3: TGCGCCAGCAGCCCTCAGGGACGCGGGGGACCCACAGATACGCAGTATTTT. Translation gives CASSPQGRGGPTDTQYF. The V call is TRBV4-3, the J call TRBJ2-3, with 7 bases matching TRBD2. There are 17 residues in the CDR3. The V segment lost 4 bases and the J segment 2 bases; nucleotides outside the gene matches: 12. Germline CDR1 reads LGHNA; CDR2 reads YSLEER.

This clonotype has ten or more counts. This chain joins TRBV4-1 and TRBJ2-1; possibly TRBD2 for D (6 bases). CDR1 and CDR2 from the germline V gene are MGHRA and YSYEKL. The CDR3 contains 15 residues. Trimming took 4 bases from V and 8 from J, leaving 18 bases between them. CDR3 sequence (DNA): TGCGCCAGCAGCCTCAGGTTACTAGCCGGCCATGAGCAGTTCTTC. It translates to CASSLRLLAGHEQFF.

This clonotype was detected a few times. This chain links TRBV30 with TRBJ2-4; no firm D call. With 0 bases removed from V and 9 bases from J, the gap between germline ends came to 6 bases. The CDR3 has 11 residues. Germline CDR1 and CDR2: GTSNPN and SVGIG (reference sequence). CDR3 DNA: TGTGCCTGGAGTGTAAATCGCATTCAGTACTTC. It is translated as CAWSVNRIQYF.

V usage is TRBV20-1 and J usage is TRBJ1-1; a possible D gene is TRBD1 (6 bases). The germline gives CDR1 DFQATT, CDR2 SNEGSKA (reference sequence). Trimming stripped 5 bases from V and 2 bases from J, with 15 bases between. The CDR3 length is 14 residues. Here the CDR3 DNA reads TGCAGTGCTTCGGCTCTCAGGGGAAACACTGAAGCTTTCTTT. Protein product: CSASALRGNTEAFF.

This clonotype came up a few times. The chain is built from TRBV25-1 and TRBJ2-2; no reliable D call. The CDR3 is 15 residues long. Trimming cost V 4 bases and J 4 bases, with 13 bases left between them. Per the germline V gene, CDR1 is MGHDK and CDR2 is SYGVNS. The CDR3 sequence is CASSALGQVTGELFF. DNA of the CDR3: TGTGCCAGCAGTGCTCTAGGGCAGGTCACCGGGGAGCTGTTTTTT.

In its sample, this clonotype was seen a few times. The chain combines TRBV6-2 or TRBV6-3 with TRBJ2-1; 9 bases agree with TRBD1. The CDR3 loop spans 14 amino acids. Losses at the gene ends were 8 bases for V and 4 bases for J; bases not matched to a gene: 6. Germline V gene data show CDR1 as MNHEY and CDR2 as SVGEGT. The CDR3 loop is CASSWDREYNEQFF. For the CDR3, the DNA is TGTGCCAGCTCCTGGGACAGGGAGTACAATGAGCAGTTCTTC.

Many counts were recorded for this clonotype. The chain combines TRBV27 with TRBJ2-7; D may be TRBD1 (6 bases). Germline CDR1 and CDR2: MNHEY and SMNVEV (reference sequence). CDR3 length: 13 residues. In nucleotides, the CDR3 is TGTGCCAGCAGTCCGAGGGCAGGTAGGGGGTTTTTGGTC. This translates into CASSPRAGRGFLV.

The V call is TRBV19, the J call TRBJ1-2, with 8 bases aligning to TRBD1. Germline loops: CDR1 LNHDA, CDR2 SQIVND (reference sequence). This CDR3 comprises 14 residues. V lost 7 bases to trimming and J lost 1 base; unmatched junction nucleotides: 5. The CDR3 sequence is CASTPDRDNYGYTF. The DNA for the CDR3 is TGTGCCAGTACCCCGGACAGGGATAACTATGGCTACACCTTC.

The chain couples TRBV20-1 to TRBJ1-2, with a weak D call TRBD1 (5 bases). The V gene lost 3 bases and the J gene lost 4 bases, with 15 bases spanning the gap. Germline V gives CDR1 DFQATT, CDR2 SNEGSKA (reference sequence). CDR3 size: 14 residues. The chain's CDR3 is CSASDRGIFYGYTF. The CDR3 coding sequence is TGCAGTGCTAGTGACAGAGGGATTTTCTATGGCTACACCTTC.

This clonotype was observed a few times. The chain recombines TRBV6-2 or TRBV6-3 with TRBJ2-7; 9 bases agree with TRBD1. Germline V gene data show CDR1 as MNHEY and CDR2 as SVGEGT. The CDR3 contains 15 residues. The V gene end was trimmed by 6 bases and the J gene end by 4 bases; junction bases not matched to a gene: 10. The CDR3 sequence: CASRDPGQGMYEQYV. The CDR3 region has the DNA TGTGCCAGCAGAGATCCGGGACAGGGCATGTACGAGCAGTACGTC.

This sequence joins TRBV12-3 or TRBV12-4 and TRBJ2-1, with TRBD1 identical over 10 bases. This CDR3 comprises 16 residues. V lost 4 bases and J lost 7; bases outside the gene matches: 10. CDR3 residues: CASSSTGTGDGNEQFF. The CDR3 coding sequence is TGTGCCAGCAGTTCAACCGGGACAGGGGATGGGAATGAGCAGTTCTTC.

The rearrangement uses TRBV7-3 and TRBJ2-3, with no clear D. The CDR3 has 15 residues. The V end was cut by 2 bases, the J end by 1 base, with 10 bases between. CDR1 and CDR2 (germline): SGHTA, FQGTGA. This chain's CDR3 is CASSLVTGGTDTQYF. The CDR3 DNA is TGTGCCAGCAGCTTAGTTACGGGTGGCACAGATACGCAGTATTTT.

This clonotype came up many times. This sequence joins TRBV18 and TRBJ2-4, with a weak D call TRBD1 (5 bases). Trimming took 2 bases from V and 0 from J, leaving 14 bases between them. This CDR3 contains 17 residues. Looked up from germline, CDR1 is KGHSH and CDR2 is LQKENI. The CDR3 region has the DNA TGTGCCAGCTCACCAGGGGCAGGAAGCCTAGCCAAAAACATTCAGTACTTC. Encoded protein: CASSPGAGSLAKNIQYF.

The genes are TRBV3-1 and TRBJ2-7, with unresolved D. V gave up 4 bases and J gave up 0 bases, with 10 bases separating them. CDR3 length: 14 amino acids. Germline loops: CDR1 LGHDT, CDR2 YNNKEL (reference sequence). CDR3 DNA sequence: TGTGCCAGCAGCCGGACCCCAAGCTCCTACGAGCAGTACTTC. This translates into CASSRTPSSYEQYF.

The CDR3 is CASSQEWQLAGYNEQFF. DNA for the CDR3: TGCGCCAGCAGCCAAGAATGGCAACTAGCTGGCTACAATGAGCAGTTCTTC. J is TRBJ2-1 and V is TRBV4-3, with D possibly being TRBD2 (6 bases). The germline V gene encodes CDR1 LGHNA and CDR2 YSLEER. CDR3 length equals 17 residues. Trimming pared 0 bases from V and 3 bases from J, leaving 15 bases between.

This clonotype was seen more than once but under ten times. J is TRBJ1-1 and V is TRBV6-6, with D uncertain. The V gene's germline CDR1 is MNHNY and CDR2 SVGAGI (reference sequence). This CDR3 is built from 12 residues. V dropped 5 bases and J dropped 4 bases, with 8 bases sitting between them. This chain's CDR3 is CASSRVGTEAFF. CDR3 bases: TGTGCCAGCAGTCGGGTGGGCACTGAAGCTTTCTTT.

In its sample, this clonotype was seen a few times. This sequence joins TRBV27 and TRBJ2-3; D is undetermined. CDR1 is MNHEY, CDR2 SMNVEV, per germline (reference sequence). The germline V and J ends were trimmed by 8 bases and 4 bases, with 16 bases remaining between them. The CDR3 is 14 amino acids. CDR3 protein: CASRVGHESDTQYF. The DNA of the CDR3 is TGTGCCAGCCGCGTAGGGCACGAGTCAGATACGCAGTATTTT.

This clonotype has a count of ten or more. This sequence joins TRBV7-3 and TRBJ2-5; unclear D gene. V lost 6 bases, J lost 2 bases, and 10 bases lay in between. The CDR3 is 13 amino acids. The germline V gene has CDR1 SGHTA and CDR2 FQGTGA. CDR3 bases: TGTGCCAGCAGTACAGAGAATCAAGAGACCCAGTACTTC. This gives the protein CASSTENQETQYF.